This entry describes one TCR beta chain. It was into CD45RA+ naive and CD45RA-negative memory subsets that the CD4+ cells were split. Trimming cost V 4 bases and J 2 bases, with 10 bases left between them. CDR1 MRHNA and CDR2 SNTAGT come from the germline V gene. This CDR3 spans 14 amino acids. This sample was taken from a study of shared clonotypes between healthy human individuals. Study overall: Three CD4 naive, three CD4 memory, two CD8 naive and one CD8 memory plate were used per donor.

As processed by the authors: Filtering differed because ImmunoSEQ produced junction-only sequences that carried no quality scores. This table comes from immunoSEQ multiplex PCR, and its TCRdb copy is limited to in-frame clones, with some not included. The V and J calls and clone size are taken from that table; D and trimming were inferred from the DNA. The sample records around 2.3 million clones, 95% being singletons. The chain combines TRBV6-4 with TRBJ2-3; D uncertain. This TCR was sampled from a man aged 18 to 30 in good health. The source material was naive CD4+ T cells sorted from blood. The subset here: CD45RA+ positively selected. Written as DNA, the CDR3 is TGTGCCAGCAGTGCTGATGGATCCACAGATACGCAGTATTTT. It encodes CASSADGSTDTQYF.